The clone carrying this TCR beta chain was seen more than once but under ten times. The antigen is not known. This sample was included in a study of T cell repertoires in cytomegalovirus infection. General study results and limits: Ex vivo, HLA-C-restricted CMV-specific TCR beta clonotypes prevailed over the rest of the response.

A single record per CDR3 protein comes from TCRdb applying MiXCR to the reads. This sample carries 80,000 or so distinct CDR3 sequences, roughly 40% of them seen once, and the ten largest clones take 90% to 95%. The germline CDR1 and CDR2 sequences are SGHAT and FQNNGV. Trimming at V came to 0 bases and at J to 7 bases, leaving 6 bases not matched to a gene. There are 15 residues in the CDR3. This clonotype originated in a human donor in good health (CMV status not recorded). Some clones in this sample may be carry-over from other donors' samples. This specimen consisted of CD8+ T cells from cultured PBMCs, obtained from culture after CMV antigen stimulation. The rearrangement uses TRBV11-2 and TRBJ2-1; 7 bases agree with TRBD2. The DNA of the CDR3 is TGTGCCAGCAGCTTAGATGCGGGACTAAGAAATGAGCAGTTCTTC. Its translation is CASSLDAGLRNEQFF.